Shown below are 12 T cell receptor beta chains from a single sample sequenced in a study of blood T cell repertoires in COVID-19. Method: immunoSEQ multiplex PCR; TCRdb's copy keeps in-frame clones and lacks some. The sample lists about 130,000 clones, around three quarters occurring once. The source material was peripheral blood. The receptors here all came from a middle-aged man with active or convalescent COVID-19.

The V call is TRBV27, the J call TRBJ2-3; 9 nucleotides line up with TRBD2. The ends lost 3 bases at V and 7 bases at J; junction bases unmatched: 11. Germline CDR1 MNHEY, CDR2 SMNVEV (reference sequence). This CDR3 spans 16 amino acids. CDR3 nucleotide sequence: TGTGCCAGCAGTTTGTCCCCCCCAGCGGGAGGTTATACGCAGTATTTT. It is translated as CASSLSPPAGGYTQYF.

The rearrangement uses TRBV5-1 and TRBJ1-1; D is ambiguous. The V and J ends lost 0 bases and 3 bases respectively, with 6 bases between them. The germline V gene has CDR1 SGHRS and CDR2 YFSETQ. The CDR3 loop spans 13 amino acids. CDR3 protein: CASSLGSDTEAFF. As DNA, the CDR3 is TGCGCCAGCAGCTTGGGGTCGGACACTGAAGCTTTCTTT.

CDR3: CSGHTGDGYTF. As DNA, the CDR3 is TGCAGCGGACACACAGGGGATGGCTACACCTTC. The rearrangement joins TRBV29-1 to TRBJ1-2; 7 bases align to TRBD1. This CDR3 spans 11 amino acids. Germline V CDR1 and CDR2: SQVTM, ANQGSEA. The trim removed 7 bases at V and 6 bases at J, leaving 5 bases unmatched.

Of note for this clone: At one end, the junction sequence differs from germline, possibly due to a read error. The rearrangement joins TRBV5-1 to TRBJ1-6; maybe TRBD1 (6 bases). This CDR3 contains 13 residues. CDR1 is SGHRS and CDR2 is YFSETQ in the germline V gene. CDR3 sequence: CASSSDRNLPLHF. DNA of the CDR3: TGCGCCAGCAGCTCGGACAGAAATTTACCCCTCCACTTT.

V gene TRBV7-6 combines with J gene TRBJ2-2, with a possible D match to TRBD2 (6 bases). Germline V CDR1 and CDR2: SGHVS, FNYEAQ. The CDR3 sequence is 16 residues long. The V gene lost 0 bases and the J gene lost 5 bases, with 13 bases spanning the gap. The CDR3 DNA reads as TGTGCCAGCAGCTTAGCTTCGGGACGGGGGACCGGGGAGCTGTTTTTT. It yields the protein CASSLASGRGTGELFF.

This clone was detected only a few times. V is TRBV9 and J is TRBJ1-3; D not resolved. The CDR3 covers 14 residues. The V gene's germline CDR1 is SGDLS and CDR2 YYNGEE. V lost 0 bases to trimming and J lost 2 bases, with 6 bases between them. CDR3 bases: TGTGCCAGCAGCGTAGGAGCGGCTGGAAACACCATATATTTT. The encoded protein is CASSVGAAGNTIYF.

Written as DNA, the CDR3 is TGTGCCAGCAGTTCCGGACGTCGATGGGAGGCTTTCTTT. Encoded protein: CASSSGRRWEAFF. This chain uses TRBV28 with TRBJ1-1; D is undetermined. The CDR3 is 13 residues long. With 4 bases removed from V and 11 bases from J, the gap between germline ends came to 17 bases. Germline assignment: CDR1 MDHEN and CDR2 SYDVKM. The whole variable domain, filled in from reference TRBV28 and TRBJ1-1, reads DVKVTQSSRYLVKRTGEKVFLECVQDMDHENMFWYRQDPGLGLRLIYFSYDVKMKEKGDIPEGYSVSREKKERFSLILESASTNQTSMYLCASSSGRRWEAFFGQGTRLTVV.

The chain links TRBV25-1 to TRBJ2-2; TRBD1 might be the D (5 bases). The CDR3 has 14 amino acids. Germline CDR1 reads MGHDK; CDR2 reads SYGVNS. V shed 6 bases and J shed 6 bases, with 14 bases lying between them. The CDR3 spells CASREAGFAGELFF. The DNA for the CDR3 is TGTGCCAGCAGAGAAGCAGGGTTCGCCGGGGAGCTGTTTTTT.

The rearrangement links TRBV5-1 to TRBJ2-5, with 9 bases aligning to TRBD1. CDR3 length equals 16 residues. Trimming cost V 4 bases and J 4 bases; bases outside gene matches: 11. Germline V lookup: CDR1 SGHRS, CDR2 YFSETQ. CDR3 region: CASSGGQGVGGETQYF. The CDR3 DNA reads as TGCGCCAGCAGCGGGGGACAGGGAGTGGGAGGAGAGACCCAGTACTTC.

The V call is TRBV11-2, the J call TRBJ2-2; D ambiguous. The germline CDR1 and CDR2 sequences are SGHAT and FQNNGV. The ends were cut back, 4 bases at V and 2 bases at J, with 11 bases in the middle. The CDR3 runs 15 residues. For the CDR3, the DNA is TGTGCCAGCAGCTCCTCCGGGTTAAACACCGGGGAGCTGTTTTTT. It translates to CASSSSGLNTGELFF.

The chain couples TRBV5-6 to TRBJ1-3; TRBD1 might be the D (5 bases). The CDR3 is 18 residues long. Germline V CDR1 and CDR2: SGHDT, YYEEEE. V was clipped by 1 base and J by 1 base, with 18 bases between them. CDR3 in DNA: TGTGCCAGCAGCTTGCTGGGGGGGGAGCGATCATCTGGAAACACCATATATTTT. This codes for CASSLLGGERSSGNTIYF.

The rearrangement uses TRBV6-7 and TRBJ1-1; TRBD1 matches at 7 bases. TRBV6-7 is an open reading frame whose function is uncertain. The CDR3 runs 14 residues. After removal of 2 bases from V and 4 bases from J, the junction contained 4 bases not matched to a gene. The CDR3 nucleotides read TGTGCCAGCAGTTACGGCAGGGGGACCACTGAAGCTTTCTTT. It codes for CASSYGRGTTEAFF.